These T cell receptor beta chains were read from a single sample in a study of metastatic and nonmetastatic thyroid tumors. TCRdb reprocessed the PCR reads using MiXCR. The sample lists tens of thousands of clones; 11% were seen once. What was sequenced was blood. Receptors were obtained from a female donor with papillary thyroid cancer or a benign thyroid nodule (not recorded which). Some clones in this sample may be carry-over from other donors' samples. Each CDR3 is given with its conserved first and last residue. A D gene is named only where the DNA matches it firmly. Clone size appears in some rows only: once, few, many, or a class for an expanded clone.

d_gene,abundance,j_gene,v_gene,CDR3nt,CDR3aa
NA,many,TRBJ2-7,TRBV18,TGTGCCAGCTCACCTAGGGACAACTACGAGCAGTACTTC,CASSPRDNYEQYF
TRBD2,many,TRBJ2-1,TRBV20-1,TGCAGTGCTAGATCTAGCGGGAGGTGGGATGAGCAGTTCTTC,CSARSSGRWDEQFF
TRBD2,many,TRBJ2-3,TRBV7-2,TGTGCCAGCAGCTTAACTAGCGGGGGTGCGGCGCAGTATTTT,CASSLTSGGAAQYF
TRBD2,many,TRBJ2-7,TRBV6-1,TGTGCCAGCAGCCCCGGGGGGGTGGTGGACGAGCAGTACTTC,CASSPGGVVDEQYF
NA,many,TRBJ1-1,TRBV28,TGTGCCAGCAGTTTATCCGGGAGCATGAACACTGAAGCTTTCTTT,CASSLSGSMNTEAFF
TRBD2,medium-sized,TRBJ2-7,TRBV14,TGTGCCAGCAGCCAAGATCGGTTAGCGGGAGGAACCTACGAGCAGTACTTC,CASSQDRLAGGTYEQYF
TRBD2,NA,TRBJ2-1,TRBV6-5,TGTGCCAGCAGTTACCGGACTAGCGGTAGCTTACCCTACAATGAGCAGTTCTTC,CASSYRTSGSLPYNEQFF
NA,many,TRBJ2-7,TRBV5-1,TGCGCCAGCAGCTTGATCCGGGGAGAGCAGTACTTC,CASSLIRGEQYF
TRBD1,NA,TRBJ2-7,TRBV5-5,TGTGCCAGCAGCTTGTCGGACAGGGGATCCTACGAGCAGTACTTC,CASSLSDRGSYEQYF
NA,many,TRBJ2-1,TRBV6-2/TRBV6-3,TGTGCCAGCAGCCTCAATTATGAGCAGTTCTTC,CASSLNYEQFF
TRBD2,NA,TRBJ2-1,TRBV6-1,TGTGCCAGCAGTGAACCTCTTAGCGGGTTGAGCTCCTACAATGAGCAGTTCTTC,CASSEPLSGLSSYNEQFF
TRBD2,medium-sized,TRBJ2-7,TRBV28,TGTGCCAGCAGTTATAGCGGGAGCTACGAGCAGTACTTC,CASSYSGSYEQYF
TRBD1,many,TRBJ2-2,TRBV9,TGTGCCAGCAGCTACGGACAGGGGTGGTTCGACACCGGGGAGCTGTTTTTT,CASSYGQGWFDTGELFF
NA,many,TRBJ2-3,TRBV7-2,TGTGCCAGCAGTATATACACCGTTTCGGATACGCAGTATTTT,CASSIYTVSDTQYF
NA,NA,TRBJ2-3,TRBV7-8,TGTGCCAGCAGCCAGATGCCCCACAGCACAGATACGCAGTATTTT,CASSQMPHSTDTQYF
NA,many,TRBJ2-7,TRBV10-3,TGTGCCATCAGTGAGGCTGATCGGGGAGGCACCTACGAGCAGTACTTC,CAISEADRGGTYEQYF
NA,few,TRBJ1-3,TRBV6-7,TGTGCCAGCAGTTACGAGGAGAACACCATATATTTT,CASSYEENTIYF
NA,many,TRBJ1-2,TRBV19,TGTGCCAGTAGAACCGGGACCCTCTCTGGCTACACCTTC,CASRTGTLSGYTF
TRBD2,many,TRBJ2-5,TRBV10-3,TGTGCCACCGGGACTAGCGCCCAAGAGACCCAGTACTTC,CATGTSAQETQYF
NA,NA,TRBJ1-6,TRBV7-7,TGTGCCAGCAGCTTAGCAGGGGTCAATTCACCCCTCCACTTT,CASSLAGVNSPLHF
NA,many,TRBJ1-2,TRBV27,TGTGCCAGCAGTTTATCTGGGTGGGTCAGGGAGAACTATGGCTACACCTTC,CASSLSGWVRENYGYTF
TRBD1,many,TRBJ1-6,TRBV7-2,TGTGCCAGCAGCATCCGACAGGGAGGCAGCTCCTATAATTCACCCCTCCACTTT,CASSIRQGGSSYNSPLHF